A selection of T cell receptor beta chains follows, all from one sample in a study of shared clonotypes between healthy human individuals. Profiled with immunoSEQ multiplex PCR; TCRdb holds only in-frame clones, not every one. The sample lists some 1,600,000 clones; around 98% were seen once. Sequencing used naive CD4+ T cells sorted from blood. Receptor source: a man aged 25 to 40 in good health. Both conserved end residues are part of each CDR3. The order of the fields is J gene, CDR3 length, V gene, CDR3 protein.

>TRBJ2-5|17|TRBV11-2
CASSAKQGSPWQETQYF
>TRBJ2-7|17|TRBV18
CASSPLSLEGQGYEQYF
>TRBJ1-4|15|TRBV4-1
CASSQGHRTNEKLFF
>TRBJ2-3|15|TRBV19
CASSIASGSTDTQYF
>TRBJ1-1|16|TRBV28
CASRDKTGTATSEAFF
>TRBJ2-3|14|TRBV9
CASSALTATDTQYF
>TRBJ2-3|20|TRBV18
CASSPLRSTRLAKETDTQYF
>TRBJ1-5|16|TRBV27
CASSLLGSISNQPQHF
>TRBJ2-7|15|TRBV5-1
CASSLGNPTGDEQYF
>TRBJ1-1|15|TRBV5-4
CASSLVRGSNTEAFF
>TRBJ2-4|17|TRBV27
CASSEIPGQGAKNIQYF
>TRBJ2-7|14|TRBV27
CASSSSGTGHEQYF
>TRBJ2-2|14|TRBV5-5
CASSFWAGTGELFF
>TRBJ2-1|11|TRBV27
CASSTSGEQFF
>TRBJ2-7|14|TRBV10-3
CAIMKSTSIYEQYF
>TRBJ1-5|18|TRBV15
CATSRDRTAPRSNQPQHF
>TRBJ2-5|14|TRBV5-1
CASSPTGSQETQYF
>TRBJ1-5|12|TRBV6-1
CASRRGNQPQHF
>TRBJ1-1|13|TRBV6-5
CASKVKGLSEAFF
>TRBJ1-2|13|TRBV10-2
CASSERGFYGYTF
>TRBJ2-3|13|TRBV7-9
CASSLVGTSGEYF
>TRBJ1-2|12|TRBV5-4
CASSPDRDGYTF
>TRBJ2-7|16|TRBV28
CASSFPTYRDGYEQYF
>TRBJ2-5|14|TRBV29-1
CSAETGTGQETQYF
>TRBJ1-1|15|TRBV5-8
CASSLSGTVNTEAFF
>TRBJ2-3|15|TRBV11-3
CASSLGTSGSDTQYF
>TRBJ2-7|12|TRBV5-1
CASSLEGHEQYF
>TRBJ2-7|13|TRBV5-1
CASSLRVASEQYF
>TRBJ1-4|16|TRBV7-9
CASSSVRGSLGNELFF
>TRBJ2-5|14|TRBV2
CASSDRGRGETQYF
>TRBJ1-2|13|TRBV7-9
CASSFQRDYGYTF
>TRBJ2-5|15|TRBV5-1
CASSSGRQGTETQYF
>TRBJ2-7|15|TRBV6-5
CASSWGRGVGGEQYF
>TRBJ2-3|14|TRBV15
CATSSGGNTDTQYF
>TRBJ2-7|14|TRBV5-8
CASSLVQGAGEQYF
>TRBJ2-3|15|TRBV28
CASSLPGLGADTQYF
>TRBJ2-7|13|TRBV28
CASSLPLGVEQYF
>TRBJ2-1|16|TRBV28
CASRRSRDLPSDEQFF
>TRBJ2-7|14|TRBV5-4
CASSPGTGPYEQYF
>TRBJ2-5|16|TRBV29-1
CSVGGLSGRLLETQYF